This is a list of T cell receptor beta chains from one sample in a study of spatial heterogeneity in lung cancer. MiXCR, run by TCRdb on the 5' RACE reads, gives a single entry per CDR3 protein. The sample shows about 33,000 distinct CDR3 sequences, more than 9% of them seen only once. This material consisted of PBMCs, taken at follow-up. The source is a female donor with early-stage non-small cell lung cancer. CDR3s include the opening cysteine and the closing phenylalanine or tryptophan. Fields, in order: clone size, CDR3 length, J gene, D gene, V gene, CDR3 DNA, CDR3 protein. A D gene is named only where the DNA matches it firmly. Clone size is not always given. Where it is, it says once, few, many or a class for expanded clones.

few 13 TRBJ1-5 - TRBV10-3 TGTGCCATCGGGGCAGGAGGGGGACAGCCCCAGCATTTT CAIGAGGGQPQHF
- 12 TRBJ2-1 TRBD1 TRBV19 TGTGCCAGTAGTATCCAGGGGGTAAGGCAGTTCTTC CASSIQGVRQFF
- 17 TRBJ2-2 TRBD2 TRBV6-4 TGTGCCAGCAGACTCCTCAGGCTAGCGGGGGACACCGGGGAGCTGTTTTTT CASRLLRLAGDTGELFF
- 19 TRBJ2-4 TRBD1 TRBV12-3/TRBV12-4 TGTGCCAGCACCAAGAGACAGGGCGATGGGCCATTAGCCAAAAACATTCAGTACTTC CASTKRQGDGPLAKNIQYF
few 17 TRBJ1-1 - TRBV28 TGTGCCAGCAGTTTAGCCCCTTTGAGGGGGGGCAAAACTGAAGCTTTCTTT CASSLAPLRGGKTEAFF
- 13 TRBJ2-3 - TRBV7-9 TGTGCCAGCAGCTTCCACAACACAGATACGCAGTATTTT CASSFHNTDTQYF
many 12 TRBJ1-5 - TRBV19 TGTGCCAGCAGGGGTGAGGCTCAGCCCCAGCATTTT CASRGEAQPQHF
few 14 TRBJ2-1 - TRBV28 TGTGCCAGCAGTTTCCACTCAGGGATAAATGAGCAGTTCTTC CASSFHSGINEQFF
few 15 TRBJ2-1 - TRBV7-2 TGTGCCAGCAGCTTATCGGGGGACCCCTACAATGAGCAGTTCTTC CASSLSGDPYNEQFF
many 15 TRBJ2-1 TRBD2 TRBV19 TGTGCCAGTACGATCGGGGGGGTTCATGGCAGGGAGCAGTTCTTC CASTIGGVHGREQFF
many 12 TRBJ1-6 - TRBV29-1 TGCAGCGTTGAAGATCTGGCGACACCCCTCCACTTT CSVEDLATPLHF
- 12 TRBJ2-1 - TRBV11-2 TGTGCCAGCAGCTTATATGGCAATGAGCAGTTCTTC CASSLYGNEQFF
many 12 TRBJ2-7 - TRBV20-1 TGCAGTGCTATCGACGGACCCTACGAGCAGTACTTC CSAIDGPYEQYF
many 14 TRBJ2-2 TRBD2 TRBV28 TGTGCCAGCAGTTTAAGGCGGGGAGGGGAGGAGCTGTTTTTT CASSLRRGGEELFF
many 15 TRBJ2-3 TRBD1 TRBV7-6 TGTGCCAGCAGCTTAGCCTTGACAGGGAGAGATACGCAGTATTTT CASSLALTGRDTQYF
many 19 TRBJ1-1 TRBD1 TRBV7-8 TGTGCCAGCAGCCCCCTTCAGGGCTACGGGACAGGGGGCGGGACTGAAGCTTTCTTT CASSPLQGYGTGGGTEAFF
few 18 TRBJ1-5 - TRBV19 TGTGCCAGTAGTACCCGACCGGACATTAGATCTAGCAATCAGCCCCAGCATTTT CASSTRPDIRSSNQPQHF
few 14 TRBJ1-6 - TRBV7-2 TGTGCCAGCAGCCAACAGTCCTATAATTCACCCCTCCACTTT CASSQQSYNSPLHF
- 13 TRBJ2-7 - TRBV7-6 TGTGCCAGCAGCCCTAGGGGGGTCTACGAGCAGTACTTC CASSPRGVYEQYF
- 13 TRBJ1-2 TRBD1 TRBV28 TGTGCCAGCAGACGCGACAGGGTCGATGGCTACACCTTC CASRRDRVDGYTF
few 15 TRBJ2-1 TRBD1 TRBV2 TGTGCCAGCAGTGCGGACAGGGGGCCCTACAATGAGCAGTTCTTC CASSADRGPYNEQFF
many 14 TRBJ1-2 TRBD1 TRBV2 TGTGCCAGCAGATATGAGGGACAGGGATTTGGCTACACCTTC CASRYEGQGFGYTF
- 14 TRBJ2-5 TRBD2 TRBV15 TGTGCCACCAGCAGGAGCGGGGGCCAAGAGACCCAGTACTTC CATSRSGGQETQYF
many 19 TRBJ1-2 TRBD1 TRBV18 TGTGCCAGCACTCACCTTACCGGGACAGGGGGCCTAGCTAACTATGGCTACACCTTC CASTHLTGTGGLANYGYTF
medium-sized 15 TRBJ2-2 - TRBV10-3 TGTGCCATCAGTGAGCCCCTTTCTAGCGCCGGGGAGCTGTTTTTT CAISEPLSSAGELFF
- 15 TRBJ2-5 TRBD1 TRBV16 TGTGCCAGCAGCCAATCGGGACAGCTTAGGGAGACCCAGTACTTC CASSQSGQLRETQYF
- 13 TRBJ2-3 - TRBV29-1 TGCAGCGCCGGCGGGCCGTCTTCCGATACGCAGTATTTT CSAGGPSSDTQYF
- 16 TRBJ1-6 - TRBV2 TGTGCCAGCAGTTTTGACCGAAACTCCTATAATTCACCCCTCCACTTT CASSFDRNSYNSPLHF
- 12 TRBJ2-3 - TRBV20-1 TGCAGTGCTAGGGACGGTACAGATACGCAGTATTTT CSARDGTDTQYF
- 18 TRBJ2-6 - TRBV7-2 TGTGCCAGCAGCTTAGCGGGGACTCTAAGCTCTGGGGCCAACGTCCTGACTTTC CASSLAGTLSSGANVLTF
many 11 TRBJ1-5 - TRBV28 TGTGCCAGCAGCATAGATCAGCCCCAGCATTTT CASSIDQPQHF
many 14 TRBJ2-1 TRBD1 TRBV11-2 TGTGCCAGCAGCTTTGGGACAGGGTTCGATGAGCAGTTCTTC CASSFGTGFDEQFF
many 18 TRBJ1-2 - TRBV10-3 TGTGCCATCAGTGAGTCGACGTGGTCGGAGGCTCCAGTCTATGGCTACACCTTC CAISESTWSEAPVYGYTF
many 15 TRBJ2-5 - TRBV11-3 TGTGCCAGCAGCTTAGGAGGCGGAGGGGGTGAGACCCAGTACTTC CASSLGGGGGETQYF
many 17 TRBJ2-5 TRBD1 TRBV19 TGTGCCAGTAGTAGCCGTCCCACAGGGGGCTTCCAAGAGACCCAGTACTTC CASSSRPTGGFQETQYF
many 12 TRBJ2-5 - TRBV5-1 TGCGCCAGCAGCCCCAACCAAGAGACCCAGTACTTC CASSPNQETQYF
many 14 TRBJ2-3 TRBD2 TRBV7-6 TGTGCCAGCAGCAAGCGGGGGGCCACAGATACGCAGTATTTT CASSKRGATDTQYF
many 13 TRBJ2-7 TRBD1 TRBV7-9 TGTGCCAGCAGCCCAGGACAGGGAAGGGAGCAGTACTTC CASSPGQGREQYF
many 14 TRBJ2-2 - TRBV3-2 TGTGCCAGCAGCCAGGGACAGGGGATCGGGGAGCTGTTTTTT CASSQGQGIGELFF
few 15 TRBJ2-3 - TRBV14 TGTGCCAGCAGCCAAGGGAATACTAGAACCGATACGCAGTATTTT CASSQGNTRTDTQYF
many 17 TRBJ1-2 TRBD1 TRBV19 TGTGCCAGTAGTATGCGGGGAAGACAGGGATTAAACTATGGCTACACCTTC CASSMRGRQGLNYGYTF